These T cell receptor beta chains were read from a single sample in a study of OX40 agonist ivuxolimab in advanced cancers. Produced via immunoSEQ multiplex PCR; TCRdb's table is partial and in-frame only. The profile shows around 99,000 clones, approximately 90% of them singletons. Sequenced here: CD4+ or CD8+ T cells sorted from blood, sampled in a trial of the OX40 agonist ivuxolimab. The receptors come from an adult with an advanced solid tumor such as melanoma, head and neck, liver or kidney cancer. The CDR3 runs from the conserved cysteine through the conserved F or W. D genes are given only for firm matches. Clone size is not always given. Where it is, it says once, few, many or a class for expanded clones.

j_call | d_call | v_call | clone_size | cdr3_nt | cdr3_aa
TRBJ1-1 | - | TRBV12-5 | - | TGTGCTAGTGGACAGGGGAACACTGAAGCTTTCTTT | CASGQGNTEAFF
TRBJ2-4 | - | TRBV28 | - | TGTGCCAGCAGGGGGTCCGAGGAACTAGCCAAAAACATTCAGTACTTC | CASRGSEELAKNIQYF
TRBJ1-2 | TRBD1 | TRBV9 | - | TGTGCCAGCAGCCCCCGGCAGGGGGGCTATGGCTACACCTTC | CASSPRQGGYGYTF
TRBJ2-4 | - | TRBV18 | - | TGTGCCAGCTCACCCGATAGGAACATTCAGTACTTC | CASSPDRNIQYF
TRBJ2-2 | - | TRBV19 | - | TGTGCCAGTCGGGTCAGGGCAAACACCGGGGAGCTGTTTTTT | CASRVRANTGELFF
TRBJ2-3 | - | TRBV5-1 | - | TGCGCCAGCAGCTTGGTGGTAGCGGGCACAGATACGCAGTATTTT | CASSLVVAGTDTQYF
TRBJ2-4 | TRBD2 | TRBV2 | - | TGTGCCAGCAGCCAAGGACTAGCGGGGGCCAAAAACATTCAGTACTTC | CASSQGLAGAKNIQYF
TRBJ1-1 | - | TRBV5-1 | - | TGCGCCAGCAGCCAAAAAACCTCCGGGGGGACTGAAGCTTTCTTT | CASSQKTSGGTEAFF
TRBJ2-1 | - | TRBV27 | - | TGTGCCAGCAGTCCCCCCCGGGGAACTGAGCAGTTCTTC | CASSPPRGTEQFF
TRBJ1-5 | - | TRBV6-1 | - | TGTGCCAGCACCTTACAGGGTGCCAATCAGCCCCAGCATTTT | CASTLQGANQPQHF
TRBJ1-1 | - | TRBV6-5 | once | TGTGCCAGCAGTTACTCTCCCCCGGACACTGAAGCTTTCTTT | CASSYSPPDTEAFF
TRBJ2-3 | TRBD2 | TRBV18 | - | TGTGCCAGCTCACCTCAACTAGCGGGAGGCTCTAGCACAGATACGCAGTATTTT | CASSPQLAGGSSTDTQYF
TRBJ1-5 | - | TRBV18 | - | TGTGCCAGCTCACCACAAGGTCGGGATCAGCCCCAGCATTTT | CASSPQGRDQPQHF
TRBJ1-4 | TRBD1 | TRBV5-6 | - | TGTGCCAGCAGTTCCGGGACAGGGATGGGTGATGAAAAACTGTTTTTT | CASSSGTGMGDEKLFF
TRBJ2-7 | - | TRBV6-6 | - | TGTGCCAGCAGTTTACTAGGGGACTCCTACGAGCAGTACTTC | CASSLLGDSYEQYF
TRBJ1-2 | - | TRBV2 | - | TGTGCCAGCAGTGAATCCCAAATCTATGGCTACACCTTC | CASSESQIYGYTF
TRBJ2-5 | - | TRBV29-1 | - | TGCAGCGCCAACCGAGGACAGCTACAAGAGACCCAGTACTTC | CSANRGQLQETQYF